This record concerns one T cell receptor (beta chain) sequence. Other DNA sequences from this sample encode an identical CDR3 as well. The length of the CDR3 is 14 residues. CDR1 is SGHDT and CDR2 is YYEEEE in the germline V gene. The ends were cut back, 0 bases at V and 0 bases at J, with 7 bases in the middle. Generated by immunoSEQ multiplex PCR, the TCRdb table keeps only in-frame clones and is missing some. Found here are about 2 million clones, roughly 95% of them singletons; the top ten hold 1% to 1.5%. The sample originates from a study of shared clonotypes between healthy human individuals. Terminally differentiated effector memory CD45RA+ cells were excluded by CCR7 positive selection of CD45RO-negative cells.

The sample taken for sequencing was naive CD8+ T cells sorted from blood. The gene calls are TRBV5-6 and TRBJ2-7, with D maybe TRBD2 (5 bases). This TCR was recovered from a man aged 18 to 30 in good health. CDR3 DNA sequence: TGTGCCAGCAGCTTGGAGCGGAGCTCCTACGAGCAGTACTTC. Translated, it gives CASSLERSSYEQYF. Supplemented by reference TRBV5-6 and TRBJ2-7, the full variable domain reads DAGVTQSPTHLIKTRGQQVTLRCSPKSGHDTVSWYQQALGQGPQFIFQYYEEEERQRGNFPDRFSGHQFPNYSSELNVNALLLGDSALYLCASSLERSSYEQYFGPGTRLTVT.